Presented here are 14 T cell receptor beta chains from one specimen sequenced in a study of blood T cell repertoires in COVID-19. The data were produced by immunoSEQ multiplex PCR, yet TCRdb's version contains in-frame clones alone and is incomplete. The sample records a few hundred thousand clones, 70% to 90% being singletons. The sequenced sample consisted of peripheral blood. These receptor sequences come from a woman in her 70s with acute or convalescent COVID-19.

The chain has TRBV7-8 and TRBJ1-1; the match to TRBD1 covers 7 bases. V shed 2 bases, J shed 8 bases, and the junction held 14 bases outside the gene matches. Germline V gives CDR1 SGHVS, CDR2 FQNEAQ. This CDR3 has 16 amino acids. CDR3 in amino acids: CASSLSATTGRREAFF. The CDR3 DNA sequence: TGTGCCAGCAGCTTAAGCGCCACGACAGGGCGAAGAGAAGCTTTCTTT.

The J gene is TRBJ2-1, the V gene TRBV10-3, with 10 positions matching TRBD2. The CDR3 sequence is 17 residues long. Trimming removed 5 bases from V and 0 bases from J; junction bases left unmatched: 7. The V gene's germline CDR1 is ENHRY and CDR2 SYGVKD. CDR3 in DNA: TGTGCCATCAGTCTTGCTAGCGGGGGCCGCTCCTACAATGAGCAGTTCTTC. Protein sequence: CAISLASGGRSYNEQFF.

The chain couples TRBV18 to TRBJ1-1, with D perhaps matching TRBD1 (6 bases). Trimming removed 5 bases at V and 0 bases at J, with 7 bases between. Germline CDR1 reads KGHSH; CDR2 reads LQKENI. There are 13 residues in the CDR3. CDR3 DNA: TGTGCCAGCTCATCAGGGGTGAACACTGAAGCTTTCTTT. It is translated as CASSSGVNTEAFF.

This clone was picked up a small number of times. Other DNA sequences in this specimen translate into the identical CDR3. The V and J genes are TRBV11-2 and TRBJ1-2; D is perhaps TRBD1 (6 bases). The CDR3 extends over 13 amino acids. Germline assignment: CDR1 SGHAT and CDR2 FQNNGV. The V and J ends lost 4 bases and 2 bases respectively, with 8 bases between them. The DNA for the CDR3 is TGTGCCAGCAGCTCTACAGGGAACTATGGCTACACCTTC. The encoded protein is CASSSTGNYGYTF.

The gene calls are TRBV29-1 and TRBJ1-1, with unresolved D. The V and J ends lost 0 bases and 10 bases respectively, with 18 bases between them. The CDR3 extends over 14 amino acids. Germline-derived CDR1 and CDR2 are SQVTM and ANQGSEA. DNA of the CDR3: TGCAGCGTTGAAGATCCGGCCGGCGGAGAGAGAGCTTTCTTT. Amino acids: CSVEDPAGGERAFF. The entire variable domain, with the rest obtained from reference TRBV29-1 and TRBJ1-1, is as follows: SAVISQKPSRDICQRGTSLTIQCQVDSQVTMMFWYRQQPGQSLTLIATANQGSEATYESGFVIDKFPISRPNLTFSTLTVSNMSPEDSSIYLCSVEDPAGGERAFFGQGTRLTVV.

The gene calls are TRBV7-2 and TRBJ2-7; 12 nucleotides match TRBD2. Germline V gene data show CDR1 as SGHTA and CDR2 as FQGNSA. The CDR3 is made up of 17 amino acids. The V gene end was trimmed by 6 bases and the J gene end by 5 bases; junction bases not matched to a gene: 14. In DNA, the CDR3 is TGTGCCAGCAGAAATACCGGGAAGGCTAGCGGGGGGGACGAGCAGTACTTC. Translated: CASRNTGKASGGDEQYF.

V is TRBV6-5 and J is TRBJ1-2, with D maybe TRBD1 (5 bases). From germline, CDR1 is MNHEY and CDR2 SVGAGI. CDR3 length: 14 residues. V was clipped by 6 bases and J by 4 bases, with 15 bases between them. The CDR3 region is CASRVLGGGYGYTF. The DNA of the CDR3 is TGTGCCAGCAGGGTTCTGGGGGGGGGCTATGGCTACACCTTC.

The CDR3 coding sequence is TGTGCCAGCAGCCAAGTCGTTTCCACGGGGGAGCAGTTCTTC. It is translated as CASSQVVSTGEQFF. The chain has TRBV3-1 (or the pseudogene TRBV3-2) and TRBJ2-1, with a tentative D call TRBD2 (5 bases). V was cut by 1 base and J by 10 bases, with 14 bases left in between. Germline CDR1 LGHDT, CDR2 YNNKEL (reference sequence). There are 14 residues in the CDR3.

The sample holds a few counts of this clone. V is TRBV10-1 and J is TRBJ2-2, with D possibly matching TRBD2 (5 bases). Trimming left V 4 bases short and J 6 bases short, with 9 bases between. This CDR3 is 13 amino acids long. CDR1 is WNHNN and CDR2 is SYGVQD in the germline V gene (reference sequence). The chain's CDR3 is CASSVGVAGELFF. The CDR3 coding sequence is TGCGCCAGCAGTGTCGGGGTAGCCGGGGAGCTGTTTTTT.

The CDR3 here is CASSLRDTNQPQHF. CDR3 nucleotides: TGTGCCAGCAGCCTCCGGGACACCAATCAGCCCCAGCATTTT. This sequence joins TRBV3-1 (or the pseudogene TRBV3-2) and TRBJ1-5; the D gene is possibly TRBD1 (6 bases). The CDR3 sequence is 14 residues long. Trimming cost V 4 bases and J 3 bases, with 10 bases left between them. Germline assignment: CDR1 LGHDT and CDR2 YNNKEL (reference sequence).

The rearrangement uses TRBV5-1 and TRBJ1-5; a weak D match, TRBD1 (6 bases). The ends were cut back, 0 bases at V and 3 bases at J, with 10 bases in the middle. The germline V gene has CDR1 SGHRS and CDR2 YFSETQ. The CDR3 is 15 residues long. The CDR3 DNA sequence: TGCGCCAGCAGCTTGGTGGGGGGGCCCAATCAGCCCCAGCATTTT. Amino acid sequence: CASSLVGGPNQPQHF.

This sequence joins TRBV30 and TRBJ1-2; TRBD1 might be the D (6 bases). The CDR3 spans 15 residues. Germline V lookup: CDR1 GTSNPN, CDR2 SVGIG (reference sequence). With 3 bases removed from V and 2 bases from J, the gap between germline ends came to 16 bases. CDR3: CAWRGTGRGNYGYTF. Here the CDR3 DNA reads TGTGCCTGGAGGGGAACAGGGAGGGGCAACTATGGCTACACCTTC.

This clone has only a few counts. The chain is built from TRBV20-1 and TRBJ1-1; no clear D gene. Germline V CDR1 and CDR2: DFQATT, SNEGSKA (reference sequence). V was shortened by 2 bases and J by 6 bases, with 7 bases between the two germline ends. The CDR3 is 11 amino acids. CDR3 sequence reads: CSARPTAEAFF. CDR3 nucleotides: TGCAGTGCTAGACCCACAGCTGAAGCTTTCTTT.

The CDR3 DNA reads TGCGCCAGCAGTCCAAAGACTAGCGGGGGGGTCCCAGAGACCCAGTACTTC. It codes for CASSPKTSGGVPETQYF. This chain uses TRBV23-1 with TRBJ2-5; 14 nucleotides line up with TRBD2. TRBV23-1 is an ORF, and what it does is uncertain. After removal of 4 bases from V and 4 bases from J, the junction contained 8 bases not matched to a gene. There are 17 residues in the CDR3.